The rows below give T cell receptor beta chains drawn from one sample of a study of blood T cell repertoires in COVID-19. Here immunoSEQ multiplex PCR was the method, and the copy in TCRdb shows in-frame clones only, minus some. The sample includes roughly 290,000 clones, roughly four fifths of them seen just once. The material sequenced was peripheral blood. The source of these receptors is a person aged 70 to 85 with COVID-19, enrolled during active disease. Both conserved end residues are part of each CDR3. Fields, in order: J gene, V gene, clone size, D gene, CDR3 DNA, CDR3 protein. A D gene is named only where the DNA matches it firmly. The size field is filled for only some rows; it gives once, few, many or a size class.

J gene: TRBJ1-2
V gene: TRBV28
clone size: NA
D gene: TRBD1
CDR3 DNA: TGTGCCAGCATACGGACAGGGGGTCGTTATGGCTACACCTTC
CDR3 protein: CASIRTGGRYGYTF

J gene: TRBJ1-3
V gene: TRBV5-1
clone size: NA
D gene: NA
CDR3 DNA: TGCGCCAGCAGCTTGGAAGGGGCCAGTTCTGGAAACACCATATATTTT
CDR3 protein: CASSLEGASSGNTIYF

J gene: TRBJ2-2
V gene: TRBV25-1
clone size: few
D gene: TRBD1
CDR3 DNA: TGTGCCACCAGGGACAGGGTAAAGGCGAACACCGGGGAGCTGTTTTTT
CDR3 protein: CATRDRVKANTGELFF

J gene: TRBJ2-3
V gene: TRBV11-3
clone size: NA
D gene: TRBD1
CDR3 DNA: TGTGCCAGCAGCTGGGGACAGGCCAGAGATACGCAGTATTTT
CDR3 protein: CASSWGQARDTQYF

J gene: TRBJ2-7
V gene: TRBV3-1/TRBV3-2
clone size: NA
D gene: TRBD1
CDR3 DNA: TGTGCCAGCAGCCTACACGGACAGGGTAACGAGCAGTACTTC
CDR3 protein: CASSLHGQGNEQYF

J gene: TRBJ1-6
V gene: TRBV2
clone size: NA
D gene: NA
CDR3 DNA: TGTGCCAGCAGTGAAGTAGCCTCCTATAATTCACCCCTCCACTTT
CDR3 protein: CASSEVASYNSPLHF

J gene: TRBJ1-6
V gene: TRBV7-8
clone size: once
D gene: TRBD1
CDR3 DNA: TGTGCCAGCGGAACAGGGGGGAATTCACCCCTCCACTTT
CDR3 protein: CASGTGGNSPLHF

J gene: TRBJ1-2
V gene: TRBV4-1
clone size: NA
D gene: TRBD1
CDR3 DNA: TGCGCCAGCAGCCAAGATCGGAGGACAGGGAGGTATGGCTACACCTTC
CDR3 protein: CASSQDRRTGRYGYTF

J gene: TRBJ2-7
V gene: TRBV7-8
clone size: NA
D gene: TRBD2
CDR3 DNA: TGTGCCAGCAGCTTAGAGAGTTCGCTAGCGGGAGACTACGAGCAGTACTTC
CDR3 protein: CASSLESSLAGDYEQYF

J gene: TRBJ1-4
V gene: TRBV7-2
clone size: NA
D gene: TRBD1
CDR3 DNA: TGTGCCAGCAGCCAAGGGACAGTGATTAATGAAAAACTGTTTTTT
CDR3 protein: CASSQGTVINEKLFF

J gene: TRBJ2-7
V gene: TRBV4-3
clone size: NA
D gene: NA
CDR3 DNA: TGCGCCAGCAGCAAAGATGCGGCAGGGAAATACGAGCAGTACTTC
CDR3 protein: CASSKDAAGKYEQYF

J gene: TRBJ2-3
V gene: TRBV7-8
clone size: NA
D gene: TRBD2
CDR3 DNA: TGTGCCAGCAGCTTACTAGCGGGGCCCCGGGTAGATACGCAGTATTTT
CDR3 protein: CASSLLAGPRVDTQYF

J gene: TRBJ2-3
V gene: TRBV7-3
clone size: NA
D gene: NA
CDR3 DNA: TGTGCCAGCAGCGTCACCGGGACAAGCACAGATACGCAGTATTTT
CDR3 protein: CASSVTGTSTDTQYF

J gene: TRBJ2-7
V gene: TRBV6-5
clone size: NA
D gene: TRBD2
CDR3 DNA: TGTGCCAGCAGGGGGACTAGCGGTTCCTACGAGCAGTACTTC
CDR3 protein: CASRGTSGSYEQYF

J gene: TRBJ1-1
V gene: TRBV7-2
clone size: NA
D gene: NA
CDR3 DNA: TGTGCCAGCAGCTTAAGCGGGTCCACTGAAGCTTTCTTT
CDR3 protein: CASSLSGSTEAFF

J gene: TRBJ1-6
V gene: TRBV25-1
clone size: NA
D gene: NA
CDR3 DNA: TGTGCCAGCTCCAGGGGTTATTCACCCCTCCACTTT
CDR3 protein: CASSRGYSPLHF

J gene: TRBJ2-5
V gene: TRBV11-3
clone size: NA
D gene: NA
CDR3 DNA: TGTGCCAGAACCCGGTCCGAAACAGGACGGCCGGATCCAGAGACCCAGTACTTC
CDR3 protein: CARTRSETGRPDPETQYF

J gene: TRBJ2-7
V gene: TRBV13
clone size: NA
D gene: TRBD2
CDR3 DNA: TGTGCCAGCAGACGTACTAGCGGCTCCTACGAGCAGTACTTC
CDR3 protein: CASRRTSGSYEQYF

J gene: TRBJ1-3
V gene: TRBV24-1
clone size: NA
D gene: NA
CDR3 DNA: TGTGCCACCAGTGATTCGGTACAGGGAAGGACTGGAAACACCATATATTTT
CDR3 protein: CATSDSVQGRTGNTIYF

J gene: TRBJ2-7
V gene: TRBV4-1
clone size: NA
D gene: TRBD2
CDR3 DNA: TGCGCCAGCAGCCAGACACCTAGCGGGAGTTACGAGCAGTACTTC
CDR3 protein: CASSQTPSGSYEQYF

J gene: TRBJ1-2
V gene: TRBV6-5
clone size: NA
D gene: NA
CDR3 DNA: TGTGCCAGCAGTTATGCGGCGCAGAATGGCTACACCTTC
CDR3 protein: CASSYAAQNGYTF

J gene: TRBJ1-1
V gene: TRBV7-8
clone size: NA
D gene: NA
CDR3 DNA: TGTGCCAGCAGCTTAGGGGCGACAGCCAAAGCTTTCTTT
CDR3 protein: CASSLGATAKAFF

J gene: TRBJ2-7
V gene: TRBV15
clone size: NA
D gene: NA
CDR3 DNA: TGTGCCACCAGCAGAGGTTTGTATGCAGGGGAGCAGTACTTC
CDR3 protein: CATSRGLYAGEQYF

J gene: TRBJ1-1
V gene: TRBV2
clone size: NA
D gene: NA
CDR3 DNA: TGTGCCAGCAGTGAAGCGGGGGGCACTGAAGCTTTCTTT
CDR3 protein: CASSEAGGTEAFF

J gene: TRBJ1-1
V gene: TRBV15
clone size: NA
D gene: NA
CDR3 DNA: TGTGCCACCAGCAGAGATTTTGGGGAAGGGGACACTGAAGCTTTCTTT
CDR3 protein: CATSRDFGEGDTEAFF

J gene: TRBJ2-7
V gene: TRBV25-1
clone size: NA
D gene: TRBD2
CDR3 DNA: TGTGCCAGCATGCCGGGGGGGCCAGGGTACGAGCAGTACTTC
CDR3 protein: CASMPGGPGYEQYF

J gene: TRBJ2-5
V gene: TRBV7-3
clone size: NA
D gene: NA
CDR3 DNA: TGTGCCAGCAGCTTAGGGCCGGTGGAGACCCAGTACTTC
CDR3 protein: CASSLGPVETQYF

J gene: TRBJ2-1
V gene: TRBV11-2
clone size: once
D gene: NA
CDR3 DNA: TGTGCCAGCAGCTACGGAGGGGAAGAGCAGTTCTTC
CDR3 protein: CASSYGGEEQFF

J gene: TRBJ2-3
V gene: TRBV21-1
clone size: NA
D gene: NA
CDR3 DNA: TGTGCCATTAAAATCGGGGGGGGAACCACAGATACGCAGTATTTT
CDR3 protein: CAIKIGGGTTDTQYF

J gene: TRBJ1-2
V gene: TRBV5-1
clone size: NA
D gene: TRBD1
CDR3 DNA: TGCGCCAGCAGCGATTGGACAGGGGAGTATGGCTACACCTTC
CDR3 protein: CASSDWTGEYGYTF

J gene: TRBJ2-5
V gene: TRBV28
clone size: NA
D gene: NA
CDR3 DNA: TGTGCCAGCAGCCCGCCCACAGGGCCCGGGGAGACCCAGTACTTC
CDR3 protein: CASSPPTGPGETQYF

J gene: TRBJ2-7
V gene: TRBV9
clone size: NA
D gene: TRBD2
CDR3 DNA: TGTGCCAGCAGCCCCCGGGGGGGGCGCTACGAGCAGTACTTC
CDR3 protein: CASSPRGGRYEQYF

J gene: TRBJ2-7
V gene: TRBV28
clone size: NA
D gene: NA
CDR3 DNA: TGTGCCATCATGGGGGCTCCGTACGAGCAGTACTTC
CDR3 protein: CAIMGAPYEQYF

J gene: TRBJ2-5
V gene: TRBV12-3/TRBV12-4
clone size: NA
D gene: NA
CDR3 DNA: TGTGCCAGCAGTTTTAGGCCCAGGGAGACCCAGTACTTC
CDR3 protein: CASSFRPRETQYF

J gene: TRBJ2-3
V gene: TRBV5-6
clone size: NA
D gene: NA
CDR3 DNA: TGTGCCAGCAGCTTGGGAGCGGTCCTGGATACGCAGTATTTT
CDR3 protein: CASSLGAVLDTQYF

J gene: TRBJ1-2
V gene: TRBV2
clone size: NA
D gene: NA
CDR3 DNA: TGTGCCAGCAGTTATTTCGGGATTCCCTCTTATGGCTACACCTTC
CDR3 protein: CASSYFGIPSYGYTF

J gene: TRBJ1-5
V gene: TRBV28
clone size: NA
D gene: NA
CDR3 DNA: TGTGCCAGCAGTTTAGTGCAGGGGAGCAATCAGCCCCAGCATTTT
CDR3 protein: CASSLVQGSNQPQHF